Below, 32 T cell receptor beta chains from the same sample are listed, as sequenced in a study of shared clonotypes between healthy human individuals. The table came from immunoSEQ multiplex PCR; TCRdb's copy has only in-frame clones and leaves some out. The table lists about 1 million clones, more than 60% of them singletons, with roughly 1.5% in the top ten. The material sequenced was memory CD4+ T cells sorted from blood. Specified subset: CD45RA-negative fraction. All receptors derive from a young man in good health.

This clone was recorded a few times. The rearrangement uses TRBV6-1 and TRBJ2-1; D possibly corresponds to TRBD1 (6 bases). The CDR3 spans 13 residues. Trimming pared 3 bases from V and 8 bases from J, leaving 11 bases between. Germline CDR1 is MNHNS and CDR2 is SASEGT. CDR3 amino acids: CASSDQGGYEQFF. CDR3 DNA: TGTGCCAGCAGTGACCAAGGGGGATATGAGCAGTTCTTC.

V and J are TRBV5-1 and TRBJ2-5; weak D call: TRBD2 (6 bases). CDR3 length equals 16 residues. Germline CDR1 is SGHRS and CDR2 is YFSETQ. Trimming removed 2 bases from V and 4 bases from J, with 18 bases in between. The CDR3 nucleotides read TGCGCCAGCAGCTTATTCCCCGGGACTGGGAGAGAGACCCAGTACTTC. Residues: CASSLFPGTGRETQYF.

V and J are TRBV5-6 and TRBJ1-6; a weak D match, TRBD1 (5 bases). The CDR3 spans 16 residues. Germline CDR1 and CDR2: SGHDT and YYEEEE. V lost 1 base and J 9 bases, leaving 17 bases between the germline ends. The CDR3 region has the DNA TGTGCCAGCAGCTTGAAGGCGGCAGGGCAGGTTTCACCCCTCCACTTT. Translated: CASSLKAAGQVSPLHF.

A note on this clone: A read error is likely here: a far larger clone is one base away. The sample contains more than one DNA sequence encoding this CDR3. V usage is TRBV6-6 and J usage is TRBJ2-7, with no clear D. Germline CDR1 is MNHNY and CDR2 is SVGAGI (reference sequence). The CDR3 has 11 residues. Between the trimmed V and J ends, which lost 6 bases and 3 bases, there was a span of 6 bases. As DNA, the CDR3 is TGTGCCAGCAGCCAAATCTACGAGCAGTACTTC. Translation gives CASSQIYEQYF.

The CDR3 here is CASSFRRRTTEAFF. The CDR3 nucleotides read TGTGCCAGCAGCTTCAGGAGACGAACGACTGAAGCTTTCTTT. This chain joins TRBV5-4 and TRBJ1-1; D gene ambiguous. CDR1 and CDR2 (germline): SGHNT, YYREEE (reference sequence). The V and J ends lost 2 bases and 5 bases respectively, with 13 bases between them. The CDR3 contains 14 residues.

This clone was observed a handful of times. The gene calls are TRBV30 and TRBJ2-3, with D tentatively TRBD2 (5 bases). Germline V lookup: CDR1 GTSNPN, CDR2 SVGIG (reference sequence). CDR3 length equals 14 residues. V was clipped by 2 bases and J by 3 bases, with 12 bases between them. The CDR3 region is CAWSRWERTDTQYF. CDR3 nucleotides: TGTGCCTGGAGTAGGTGGGAGAGGACAGATACGCAGTATTTT.

The chain combines TRBV7-2 with TRBJ2-7; D is unclear. CDR1 is SGHTA, CDR2 FQGNSA, per germline. The CDR3 has 15 amino acids. Trimming took 6 bases from V and 2 from J, leaving 17 bases between them. Written as DNA, the CDR3 is TGTGCCAGCAGGGTGACGGCAAATACAGCCTACGAGCAGTACTTC. Protein: CASRVTANTAYEQYF.

This rearrangement joins TRBV5-4 to TRBJ2-3, with TRBD1 matching 10 bases. Germline V gene data show CDR1 as SGHNT and CDR2 as YYREEE (reference sequence). The CDR3 runs to 16 residues. The ends lost 5 bases at V and 1 base at J; junction bases unmatched: 7. The CDR3 here is CASSLAGTGGTDTQYF. The CDR3 bases are TGTGCCAGCAGTTTAGCCGGGACAGGGGGCACAGATACGCAGTATTTT.

The J gene is TRBJ1-4, the V gene TRBV2, with D perhaps matching TRBD1 (5 bases). The CDR3 is 14 residues long. Germline CDR1 SNHLY, CDR2 FYNNEI. The V end was cut by 6 bases, the J end by 4 bases, with 12 bases between. The CDR3 reads CASRASGNNEKLFF. The CDR3 coding sequence is TGTGCCAGCAGGGCCTCAGGGAATAATGAAAAACTGTTTTTT.

This chain joins TRBV6-1 and TRBJ2-1; TRBD1 might be the D (6 bases). Looked up from germline, CDR1 is MNHNS and CDR2 is SASEGT. V lost 6 bases and J lost 5, with 11 bases in between. The CDR3 spans 13 residues. CDR3 in DNA: TGTGCCAGCAGCGGGACAACAAACAATGAGCAGTTCTTC. It codes for CASSGTTNNEQFF.

This chain uses TRBV2 with TRBJ1-1; D remains ambiguous. The CDR3 is made up of 14 amino acids. Germline CDR1 is SNHLY and CDR2 is FYNNEI. The germline V and J ends were trimmed by 7 bases and 4 bases, with 16 bases remaining between them. The chain's CDR3 is CASNTGIRSTEAFF. CDR3 sequence (DNA): TGTGCCAGCAACACCGGGATCCGGAGCACTGAAGCTTTCTTT.

The chain is built from TRBV25-1 and TRBJ1-4; no clear D gene. The V and J ends lost 4 bases and 3 bases respectively, with 12 bases between them. Looked up from germline, CDR1 is MGHDK and CDR2 is SYGVNS. The CDR3 loop spans 15 amino acids. The CDR3 region is CASSGLGLANEKLFF. For the CDR3, the DNA is TGTGCCAGCAGTGGCCTAGGGTTGGCTAATGAAAAACTGTTTTTT.

With respect to this clone: A single base is all that separates this from a far larger clone, so a read error is likely. The chain carries TRBV10-1 and TRBJ2-4, with D tentatively TRBD2 (5 bases). Trimming cost V 9 bases and J 2 bases, with 17 bases left between them. CDR1 and CDR2 from the germline V gene are WNHNN and SYGVQD (reference sequence). The CDR3 contains 15 residues. CDR3 in amino acids: CARHIRRRTKNIQYF. The CDR3 DNA follows: TGCGCCAGGCATATCAGGAGGAGGACCAAAAACATTCAGTACTTC.

This chain uses TRBV7-9 with TRBJ2-7, with 10 bases lining up with TRBD1. The length of the CDR3 is 15 residues. V gave up 0 bases and J gave up 3 bases; unmatched junction bases: 2. Per the germline V gene, CDR1 is SEHNR and CDR2 is FQNEAQ (reference sequence). In DNA form, the CDR3 reads TGTGCCAGCAGCTTAGCTAGGGACAGGGGCTACGAGCAGTACTTC. Its translation: CASSLARDRGYEQYF.

V is TRBV7-4 and J is TRBJ2-7, with a tentative D call TRBD2 (6 bases). CDR1 and CDR2 (germline): SGHVT, SQSDAQ. The CDR3 runs 15 residues. V lost 5 bases and J 2 bases, leaving 16 bases between the germline ends. The CDR3 reads CASSKPGTGAYEQYF. As DNA, the CDR3 is TGTGCCAGCAGCAAACCGGGTACGGGGGCCTACGAGCAGTACTTC.

This clone was recorded once. The chain carries TRBV9 and TRBJ2-3, with 9 bases aligning to TRBD2. The CDR3 totals 16 residues. Looked up from germline, CDR1 is SGDLS and CDR2 is YYNGEE. V gave up 3 bases and J gave up 2 bases; unmatched junction bases: 7. DNA for the CDR3: TGTGCCAGCAGCGCCGGGGGACTAGCCAACACAGATACGCAGTATTTT. Translated, it gives CASSAGGLANTDTQYF.

V usage is TRBV10-3 and J usage is TRBJ1-2; tentatively, D is TRBD1 (6 bases). The CDR3 sequence is 15 residues long. The germline V gene has CDR1 ENHRY and CDR2 SYGVKD. The ends were cut back, 6 bases at V and 2 bases at J, with 16 bases in the middle. CDR3: CAIRQGLKINYGYTF. CDR3 nucleotide sequence: TGTGCCATCAGGCAGGGGTTGAAAATCAACTATGGCTACACCTTC.

V gene TRBV2 combines with J gene TRBJ2-1; 12 bases agree with TRBD2. This CDR3 region has 17 residues. The V segment lost 2 bases and the J segment 10 bases; nucleotides outside the gene matches: 12. Germline V gives CDR1 SNHLY, CDR2 FYNNEI. Here the CDR3 DNA reads TGTGCCAGCAGTGAAAGGGCTAGCGGGGGGGCCTTCAGCGAGCAGTTCTTC. This sequence encodes CASSERASGGAFSEQFF.

The chain uses TRBV7-3 and TRBJ2-2, with no clear D. There are 13 residues in the CDR3. The germline gives CDR1 SGHTA, CDR2 FQGTGA. V was clipped by 7 bases and J by 2 bases, with 8 bases between them. CDR3 in DNA: TGTGCCAGCACCCAGGATAACACCGGGGAGCTGTTTTTT. Amino acids: CASTQDNTGELFF. Complete variable domain (other parts from reference TRBV7-3 and TRBJ2-2): GAGVSQTPSNKVTEKGKYVELRCDPISGHTALYWYRQSLGQGPEFLIYFQGTGAADDSGLPNDRFFAVRPEGSVSTLKIQRTERGDSAVYLCASTQDNTGELFFGEGSRLTVL.

J is TRBJ2-4 and V is TRBV27; TRBD2 is a possible D gene (7 bases). The CDR3 runs to 18 residues. Germline CDR1 MNHEY, CDR2 SMNVEV (reference sequence). Trimming pared 1 base from V and 0 bases from J, leaving 16 bases between. CDR3 bases: TGTGCCAGCAGTTTATTGGGGGGGCAATCAGTAGCCAAAAACATTCAGTACTTC. The encoded protein is CASSLLGGQSVAKNIQYF.

This clone was counted once. V usage is TRBV28 and J usage is TRBJ1-4, with TRBD1 matching 7 bases. V gave up 2 bases and J gave up 7 bases; unmatched junction bases: 4. The CDR3 is 14 amino acids. Germline V lookup: CDR1 MDHEN, CDR2 SYDVKM. The CDR3, as DNA: TGTGCCAGCAGTTTAGCAGGGGGAGGTGAAAAACTGTTTTTT. Its protein is CASSLAGGGEKLFF.

This clone has a single count. The chain links TRBV5-1 to TRBJ2-6; 11 positions agree with TRBD2. Looked up from germline, CDR1 is SGHRS and CDR2 is YFSETQ. This CDR3 has 17 amino acids. V lost 5 bases, J lost 0 bases, and 4 bases stayed unmatched. CDR3 sequence: CASSQTSGVSGANVLTF. CDR3 nucleotide sequence: TGCGCCAGCAGTCAGACTAGCGGGGTCTCTGGGGCCAACGTCCTGACTTTC.

This clone was counted only a few times. This chain joins TRBV5-6 and TRBJ2-1; 11 bases fit TRBD2. The germline gives CDR1 SGHDT, CDR2 YYEEEE. J was trimmed by 7 bases and V by 5 bases; bases with no gene match: 11. The CDR3 is 16 residues long. DNA for the CDR3: TGTGCCAGCAGTCTGAGGGGGACTAGCGGACAGAATGAGCAGTTCTTC. Translating gives CASSLRGTSGQNEQFF.

The V call is TRBV10-2, the J call TRBJ2-5; 9 bases fit TRBD2. The CDR3 sequence is 15 residues long. The germline gives CDR1 WSHSY, CDR2 SAAADI. Unmatched junction bases numbered 11, after V lost 7 bases and J lost 5 bases. This CDR3 reads CASIALAGSAETQYF. The CDR3 DNA reads as TGCGCCAGCATTGCTCTAGCGGGATCGGCGGAGACCCAGTACTTC.

The V gene is TRBV4-1, the J gene TRBJ1-2; 11 bases map to TRBD1. The germline gives CDR1 MGHRA, CDR2 YSYEKL. The trim removed 5 bases at V and 4 bases at J, leaving 9 bases unmatched. The CDR3 loop spans 16 amino acids. CDR3 in DNA: TGCGCCAGCAGCTCCCGGGACAGGGGGGAAGTCTATGGCTACACCTTC. Residues: CASSSRDRGEVYGYTF.

The chain combines TRBV6-6 with TRBJ2-7; D might be TRBD2 (5 bases). Germline V CDR1 and CDR2: MNHNY, SVGAGI (reference sequence). This CDR3 has 14 residues. CDR3 in amino acids: CAGRGGHSSYEQYF. Here the CDR3 DNA reads TGTGCGGGCCGGGGTGGTCACAGCTCCTACGAGCAGTACTTC.

The genes are TRBV5-6 and TRBJ1-2; TRBD1 is a possible D gene (6 bases). V was clipped by 0 bases and J by 8 bases, with 17 bases between them. The germline gives CDR1 SGHDT, CDR2 YYEEEE. The CDR3 is 15 residues long. Here the CDR3 reads CASSLGRGTHEGYTF. CDR3 nucleotides: TGTGCCAGCAGCTTGGGAAGGGGGACACATGAAGGCTACACCTTC.

This clone has a handful of counts. V is TRBV27 and J is TRBJ1-4; maybe TRBD1 (5 bases). The CDR3 covers 14 residues. The V and J ends lost 6 bases and 2 bases respectively, with 10 bases between them. Germline V lookup: CDR1 MNHEY, CDR2 SMNVEV (reference sequence). The CDR3 is CASRQGDTNEKLFF. The DNA for the CDR3 is TGTGCCAGCAGGCAGGGAGACACTAATGAAAAACTGTTTTTT. Based on the CDR3 plus reference TRBV27 and TRBJ1-4, the full variable domain is EAQVTQNPRYLITVTGKKLTVTCSQNMNHEYMSWYRQDPGLGLRQIYYSMNVEVTDKGDVPEGYKVSRKEKRNFPLILESPSPNQTSLYFCASRQGDTNEKLFFGSGTQLSVL.

The gene calls are TRBV6-1 and TRBJ1-2, with D perhaps matching TRBD1 (5 bases). Germline V gives CDR1 MNHNS, CDR2 SASEGT. V was trimmed by 3 bases and J by 5 bases, leaving 7 bases between them. The CDR3 has 12 amino acids. For the CDR3, the DNA is TGTGCCAGCAGTGACAAGGGGTATGGCTACACCTTC. Its protein is CASSDKGYGYTF.

The chain employs TRBV5-1 and TRBJ1-4, with TRBD1 identical over 7 bases. The V segment lost 2 bases and the J segment 6 bases; nucleotides outside the gene matches: 7. CDR1 is SGHRS, CDR2 YFSETQ, per germline. The CDR3 is 15 amino acids. The CDR3 nucleotides are TGCGCCAGCAGCTTCAGAACAGGGGCGGATGAAAAACTGTTTTTT. This gives the protein CASSFRTGADEKLFF. The full variable domain, completed using reference TRBV5-1 and TRBJ1-4, is KAGVTQTPRYLIKTRGQQVTLSCSPISGHRSVSWYQQTPGQGLQFLFEYFSETQRNKGNFPGRFSGRQFSNSRSEMNVSTLELGDSALYLCASSFRTGADEKLFFGSGTQLSVL.

This chain links TRBV16 with TRBJ1-1; TRBD1 aligns across 7 bases. This CDR3 has 16 residues. After removal of 0 bases from V and 4 bases from J, the junction contained 8 bases not matched to a gene. In germline, CDR1 is KGHSY, CDR2 FQNENV. The CDR3 loop is CASSQSLTGFGTEAFF. CDR3 coding DNA: TGTGCCAGCAGCCAATCCCTGACAGGGTTCGGCACTGAAGCTTTCTTT.

This clone was picked up a small number of times. The chain combines TRBV5-1 with TRBJ1-6; possible D gene TRBD1, 5 bases. CDR3 length: 14 amino acids. CDR1 is SGHRS and CDR2 is YFSETQ in the germline V gene. The ends were cut back, 7 bases at V and 12 bases at J, with 20 bases in the middle. The DNA of the CDR3 is TGCGCCAGCGGAATGACCGGGACGCGTGGACCCCTCCACTTT. Amino acid sequence: CASGMTGTRGPLHF.